These 5 T cell receptor beta chains were sequenced from one sample in a study of T cell responses to AZD1222 COVID-19 vaccine. Assay: immunoSEQ multiplex PCR; the TCRdb copy retains only in-frame clones and omits some. The sample includes 130,000 or so clones, about 82% of them seen just once. The sample consisted of peripheral blood, taken on day 0 of AZD1222 vaccination. All receptors come from an adult in good health.

This sequence joins TRBV5-4 and TRBJ1-1; D may be TRBD1 (5 bases). This CDR3 contains 14 residues. V was clipped by 3 bases and J by 1 base, with 10 bases between them. Germline lookup yields CDR1 SGHNT and CDR2 YYREEE (reference sequence). The CDR3 nucleotides read TGTGCCAGCAGCTCCAGGGATGCGAACACTGAAGCTTTCTTT. Translation: CASSSRDANTEAFF.

This chain connects TRBV9 to TRBJ1-2, with 10 bases aligning to TRBD1. With 4 bases clipped from V and 6 bases from J, the junction kept 6 bases outside the gene matches. The CDR3 contains 14 residues. CDR1 SGDLS and CDR2 YYNGEE come from the germline V gene. DNA for the CDR3: TGTGCCAGCAGCCCCCGACAGGGGGCAGATGGCTACACCTTC. Its protein product is CASSPRQGADGYTF. Full variable domain (rest looked up from reference TRBV9 and TRBJ1-2): DSGVTQTPKHLITATGQRVTLRCSPRSGDLSVYWYQQSLDQGLQFLIQYYNGEERAKGNILERFSAQQFPDLHSELNLSSLELGDSALYFCASSPRQGADGYTFGSGTRLTVV.

To note about this clone: Germline and junction disagree at one end, which may indicate a read error. The V gene is TRBV2, the J gene TRBJ2-7, with D maybe TRBD2 (6 bases). The V gene's germline CDR1 is SNHLY and CDR2 FYNNEI. The CDR3 spans 12 residues. As DNA, the CDR3 is TGTGCCAGCAGTGAAGGGGGGGAAATGGATTCGTTC. Protein sequence: CASSEGGEMDSF.

The V gene is TRBV27, the J gene TRBJ2-7, with TRBD1 identical over 12 bases. V gave up 5 bases and J gave up 3 bases; unmatched junction bases: 8. Germline assignment: CDR1 MNHEY and CDR2 SMNVEV (reference sequence). There are 16 residues in the CDR3. The CDR3 sequence: CASSPRGTGGFYEQYF. CDR3 in DNA: TGTGCCAGCAGTCCCCGTGGGACAGGGGGCTTCTACGAGCAGTACTTC.

Written as DNA, the CDR3 is TGTGCCAGCAGCACAGGGGGCCTATCAACTAATGAAAAACTGTTTTTT. Its translation: CASSTGGLSTNEKLFF. The V and J genes are TRBV5-4 and TRBJ1-4; 9 bases are a match to TRBD1. V was clipped by 4 bases and J by 0 bases; unmatched bases: 4. This CDR3 contains 16 residues. The germline gives CDR1 SGHNT, CDR2 YYREEE (reference sequence).